This TCR beta chain was sequenced in a study of Ad26.COV2.S vaccination and SARS-CoV-2 variants. General study findings and limits: Similar non-spike TCR breadth was observed in recipients of vaccine and of placebo. Considerable breadth of spike-specific CD8+ and CD4+ T cell responses has reportedly been documented following vaccination.

As concerns this clone: Its antigen remains unknown.

The repertoire was sequenced with immunoSEQ multiplex PCR; TCRdb's copy has only in-frame clones and lacks some. Of 180,000 or so clones in the sample, around 88% were seen once. Germline V gene data show CDR1 as SGHRS and CDR2 as YFSETQ. CDR3 length: 14 amino acids. V shed 5 bases, J shed 5 bases, and the junction held 7 bases outside the gene matches. The chain has TRBV5-1 and TRBJ2-7, with 10 nucleotides matching TRBD2. The clonotype comes from a human donor who had recovered from COVID-19. The sequenced sample was peripheral blood, obtained after recovery from COVID-19. The CDR3 region has the DNA TGCGCCAGCAGTTACGGGACTAGCGCCCACGAGCAGTACTTC. Its translation is CASSYGTSAHEQYF.